These 24 T cell receptor beta chains share one sample of origin, sequenced in a study of blood T cell repertoires in COVID-19. Generated by immunoSEQ multiplex PCR, the TCRdb table keeps only in-frame clones and is missing some. The profile shows 70,000 or so clones, about 86% of them singletons. Sequencing input: peripheral blood. These receptors were collected from a man aged 45-65 years with acute or convalescent COVID-19.

This chain connects TRBV21-1 to TRBJ1-5; TRBD1 reflects the table's D call only, with no check against the DNA. TRBV21-1 is a known pseudogene. The CDR3 length is 12 residues. Here the CDR3 DNA reads TGTGCCAGCTTGCAGGGTTCTCGGCCCCAGCATTTT. The encoded protein is CASLQGSRPQHF.

This clone was recorded only once. V is TRBV5-1 and J is TRBJ2-7, with D unresolved. The germline V and J ends were trimmed by 0 bases and 1 base, with 8 bases remaining between them. CDR1 and CDR2 from the germline V gene are SGHRS and YFSETQ. CDR3 length: 14 residues. This CDR3 reads CASSLGSKSYEQYF. For the CDR3, the DNA is TGCGCCAGCAGCTTGGGCAGTAAATCCTACGAGCAGTACTTC.

This clone was seen a single time. The V call is TRBV12-3 or TRBV12-4, the J call TRBJ1-1; D is possibly TRBD1 (5 bases). The CDR3 loop spans 13 amino acids. V dropped 6 bases and J dropped 1 base, with 9 bases sitting between them. The DNA of the CDR3 is TGTGCCAGCAGGGCCCAGGGGAACACTGAAGCTTTCTTT. Amino acid sequence: CASRAQGNTEAFF.

The V and J genes are TRBV29-1 and TRBJ2-7, with D tentatively TRBD1 (6 bases). Germline loops: CDR1 SQVTM, CDR2 ANQGSEA. Between the trimmed V and J ends, which lost 6 bases and 2 bases, there was a span of 26 bases. CDR3 size: 17 residues. In DNA form, the CDR3 reads TGCAGCGTCCTACCAACCTTCGGCAGGGGCGATACCTACGAGCAGTACTTC. It encodes CSVLPTFGRGDTYEQYF.

V gene TRBV19 combines with J gene TRBJ1-2; no clear D gene. This CDR3 comprises 12 residues. V was cut by 5 bases and J by 3 bases, with 7 bases left in between. From germline, CDR1 is LNHDA and CDR2 SQIVND (reference sequence). DNA of the CDR3: TGTGCCAGTAGTTCCGGGTACTATGGCTACACCTTC. As protein: CASSSGYYGYTF.

The rearrangement joins TRBV7-9 to TRBJ1-4; 7 bases line up with TRBD1. Germline trimming cut 5 bases from V and 2 bases from J; bases unmatched to any gene: 5. Germline CDR1 is SEHNR and CDR2 is FQNEAQ (reference sequence). The CDR3 totals 15 residues. The CDR3 spells CASSHPTGTNEKLFF. The CDR3 DNA reads TGTGCCAGCAGCCATCCGACAGGGACTAATGAAAAACTGTTTTTT.

The rearrangement uses TRBV24-1 and TRBJ2-5; 7 bases align to TRBD2. J was trimmed by 5 bases and V by 1 base; bases with no gene match: 3. This CDR3 region has 14 residues. Germline V CDR1 and CDR2: KGHDR, SFDVKD. CDR3 loop: CATSDFGGGETQYF. The CDR3 DNA is TGTGCCACCAGTGATTTCGGGGGAGGGGAGACCCAGTACTTC.

This clone was counted between two and nine times. The CDR3 nucleotides are TGTGCCAGCAGTGACGGTATCTACGAGCAGTACTTC. It codes for CASSDGIYEQYF. The V gene is TRBV2, the J gene TRBJ2-7; D is ambiguous. The CDR3 runs 12 residues. Germline CDR1 and CDR2: SNHLY and FYNNEI. Trimming took 3 bases from V and 3 from J, leaving 6 bases between them.

This chain links TRBV2 with TRBJ1-5; 11 bases are shared with TRBD1. This CDR3 is built from 15 residues. V lost 6 bases and J lost 3; bases outside the gene matches: 4. Per germline, CDR1 SNHLY and CDR2 FYNNEI. In DNA, the CDR3 is TGTGCCAGCAGGGGGGACAGGGGGTCCAATCAGCCCCAGCATTTT. It encodes CASRGDRGSNQPQHF.

The genes are TRBV19 and TRBJ1-4, with a weak D call TRBD1 (5 bases). Trimming pared 10 bases from V and 6 bases from J, leaving 18 bases between. Per germline, CDR1 LNHDA and CDR2 SQIVND (reference sequence). This CDR3 is 14 amino acids long. CDR3 protein: CATHKMGRDEKLFF. The CDR3 DNA reads TGTGCCACCCATAAAATGGGGCGAGATGAAAAACTGTTTTTT.

Notes on this clone: This CDR3 is also generated by other DNA sequences in the sample. The rearrangement uses TRBV7-9 and TRBJ1-5, with 9 bases lining up with TRBD1. The V gene's germline CDR1 is SEHNR and CDR2 FQNEAQ (reference sequence). This CDR3 is 14 amino acids long. J was trimmed by 4 bases and V by 4 bases; bases with no gene match: 2. Written as DNA, the CDR3 is TGTGCCAGCAGCTCGGGACAGGGAAATCAGCCCCAGCATTTT. Its translation: CASSSGQGNQPQHF. Full variable domain (rest looked up from reference TRBV7-9 and TRBJ1-5): DTGVSQNPRHKITKRGQNVTFRCDPISEHNRLYWYRQTLGQGPEFLTYFQNEAQLEKSRLLSDRFSAERPKGSFSTLEIQRTEQGDSAMYLCASSSGQGNQPQHFGDGTRLSIL.

The chain couples TRBV14 to TRBJ2-1; 13 bases fit TRBD2. CDR3 size: 16 residues. The V segment lost 4 bases and the J segment 3 bases; nucleotides outside the gene matches: 3. CDR1 and CDR2 (germline): SGHDN, FVKESK. CDR3 nucleotides: TGTGCCAGCAGCCGCGGGACTAGCGGGAACTACAATGAGCAGTTCTTC. It codes for CASSRGTSGNYNEQFF.

The CDR3 loop is CASSYTNRANQPQHF. In DNA, the CDR3 is TGTGCCAGCAGTTATACGAACAGGGCCAATCAGCCCCAGCATTTT. The chain links TRBV6-2 or TRBV6-3 to TRBJ1-5; D might be TRBD1 (6 bases). CDR3 length equals 15 residues. Germline V gene sequence: CDR1 MNHEY, CDR2 SVGEGT. V dropped 3 bases and J dropped 3 bases, with 12 bases sitting between them.

This chain joins TRBV28 and TRBJ2-2; a weak D match, TRBD2 (5 bases). The CDR3 is made up of 14 amino acids. V lost 2 bases, J lost 7 bases, and 11 bases lay in between. Per germline, CDR1 MDHEN and CDR2 SYDVKM. This CDR3 reads CASSLVRVIGELFF. The CDR3 DNA reads as TGTGCCAGCAGTTTAGTGAGGGTAATCGGGGAGCTGTTTTTT.

The gene calls are TRBV5-1 and TRBJ2-2; perhaps TRBD2 as D (6 bases). CDR1 is SGHRS and CDR2 is YFSETQ in the germline V gene. Between the trimmed V and J ends, which lost 6 bases and 3 bases, there was a span of 9 bases. CDR3 length: 13 amino acids. The CDR3 DNA reads as TGCGCCAGCAATGGGGAGGACACCGGGGAGCTGTTTTTT. It specifies CASNGEDTGELFF.

The chain combines TRBV7-8 with TRBJ2-7; 8 bases are shared with TRBD1. CDR1 is SGHVS, CDR2 FQNEAQ, per germline. This CDR3 contains 14 residues. Losses at the gene ends were 4 bases for V and 2 bases for J; bases not matched to a gene: 4. The chain's CDR3 is CASSSWTGPYEQYF. The CDR3 bases are TGTGCCAGCAGCTCCTGGACAGGGCCCTACGAGCAGTACTTC. The entire variable domain, with the rest obtained from reference TRBV7-8 and TRBJ2-7, is as follows: GAGVSQSPRYKVAKRGQDVALRCDPISGHVSLFWYQQALGQGPEFLTYFQNEAQLDKSGLPSDRFFAERPEGSVSTLKIQRTQQEDSAVYLCASSSWTGPYEQYFGPGTRLTVT.

This clone was observed a single time. The chain employs TRBV5-4 and TRBJ2-7, with 10 positions matching TRBD2. The V gene's germline CDR1 is SGHNT and CDR2 YYREEE (reference sequence). The length of the CDR3 is 16 residues. V trimming: 0 bases; J trimming: 6 bases; junction bases outside the gene matches: 9. The CDR3 sequence is CASSLEGGTSVREQYF. For the CDR3, the DNA is TGTGCCAGCAGCTTGGAGGGGGGGACTAGCGTCCGCGAGCAGTACTTC.

This chain links TRBV10-3 with TRBJ2-1; TRBD2 matches 10 bases. This CDR3 is built from 19 residues. Germline V gives CDR1 ENHRY, CDR2 SYGVKD. The V and J ends lost 9 bases and 0 bases, in that order; junction bases with no gene match: 17. CDR3 in amino acids: CAIAGRASGSVGSYNEQFF. The CDR3 bases are TGTGCCATTGCCGGCCGGGCTAGCGGGAGCGTTGGCTCCTACAATGAGCAGTTCTTC.

CDR3 sequence reads: CASSWPNGYEQYF. The CDR3 coding sequence is TGTGCCAGCAGTTGGCCCAATGGTTACGAGCAGTACTTC. The chain joins TRBV6-6 to TRBJ2-7; D not resolved. The CDR3 is 13 residues long. Germline-derived CDR1 and CDR2 are MNHNY and SVGAGI (reference sequence). V lost 4 bases to trimming and J lost 4 bases, with 11 bases between them.

The CDR3 sequence is CASKLLQGPYNEQFF. For the CDR3, the DNA is TGTGCCAGCAAACTACTACAGGGGCCCTACAATGAGCAGTTCTTC. The rearrangement joins TRBV11-3 to TRBJ2-1; 7 nucleotides match TRBD1. V lost 7 bases to trimming and J lost 2 bases; unmatched junction nucleotides: 8. This CDR3 is built from 15 residues. Germline values: CDR1 SGHNT, CDR2 YENEEA.

This rearrangement joins TRBV18 to TRBJ1-2; TRBD1 matches at 9 bases. Germline values: CDR1 KGHSH, CDR2 LQKENI. J was trimmed by 4 bases and V by 3 bases; bases with no gene match: 9. The CDR3 runs 16 residues. The CDR3 sequence: CASSPGTGGSTYGYTF. CDR3 nucleotides: TGTGCCAGCTCACCCGGTACAGGGGGCTCCACCTATGGCTACACCTTC. The entire variable domain, with the rest obtained from reference TRBV18 and TRBJ1-2, is as follows: NAGVMQNPRHLVRRRGQEARLRCSPMKGHSHVYWYRQLPEEGLKFMVYLQKENIIDESGMPKERFSAEFPKEGPSILRIQQVVRGDSAAYFCASSPGTGGSTYGYTFGSGTRLTVV.

The chain links TRBV6-5 to TRBJ1-2; TRBD1 matches 7 bases. The CDR3 extends over 12 amino acids. Trimming at V came to 6 bases and at J to 5 bases, leaving 3 bases not matched to a gene. In germline, CDR1 is MNHEY, CDR2 SVGAGI. CDR3 DNA: TGTGCCAGCAGCGAGACAGGGTATGGCTACACCTTC. It is translated as CASSETGYGYTF.

V gene TRBV24-1 combines with J gene TRBJ2-1; 7 nucleotides line up with TRBD1. CDR1 and CDR2 from the germline V gene are KGHDR and SFDVKD. The trim removed 8 bases at V and 8 bases at J, leaving 5 bases unmatched. This CDR3 spans 12 amino acids. CDR3 loop: CATTNRGDEQFF. The CDR3 bases are TGTGCCACCACTAACAGGGGAGATGAGCAGTTCTTC.

This chain connects TRBV30 to TRBJ2-2, with 9 bases that match TRBD2. The CDR3 is made up of 16 amino acids. CDR1 and CDR2 from the germline V gene are GTSNPN and SVGIG (reference sequence). V gave up 5 bases and J gave up 5 bases; unmatched junction bases: 12. The CDR3 loop reads CAWGGLSGSTTGELFF. CDR3 sequence (DNA): TGTGCCTGGGGGGGACTTAGCGGGAGTACGACCGGGGAGCTGTTTTTT.